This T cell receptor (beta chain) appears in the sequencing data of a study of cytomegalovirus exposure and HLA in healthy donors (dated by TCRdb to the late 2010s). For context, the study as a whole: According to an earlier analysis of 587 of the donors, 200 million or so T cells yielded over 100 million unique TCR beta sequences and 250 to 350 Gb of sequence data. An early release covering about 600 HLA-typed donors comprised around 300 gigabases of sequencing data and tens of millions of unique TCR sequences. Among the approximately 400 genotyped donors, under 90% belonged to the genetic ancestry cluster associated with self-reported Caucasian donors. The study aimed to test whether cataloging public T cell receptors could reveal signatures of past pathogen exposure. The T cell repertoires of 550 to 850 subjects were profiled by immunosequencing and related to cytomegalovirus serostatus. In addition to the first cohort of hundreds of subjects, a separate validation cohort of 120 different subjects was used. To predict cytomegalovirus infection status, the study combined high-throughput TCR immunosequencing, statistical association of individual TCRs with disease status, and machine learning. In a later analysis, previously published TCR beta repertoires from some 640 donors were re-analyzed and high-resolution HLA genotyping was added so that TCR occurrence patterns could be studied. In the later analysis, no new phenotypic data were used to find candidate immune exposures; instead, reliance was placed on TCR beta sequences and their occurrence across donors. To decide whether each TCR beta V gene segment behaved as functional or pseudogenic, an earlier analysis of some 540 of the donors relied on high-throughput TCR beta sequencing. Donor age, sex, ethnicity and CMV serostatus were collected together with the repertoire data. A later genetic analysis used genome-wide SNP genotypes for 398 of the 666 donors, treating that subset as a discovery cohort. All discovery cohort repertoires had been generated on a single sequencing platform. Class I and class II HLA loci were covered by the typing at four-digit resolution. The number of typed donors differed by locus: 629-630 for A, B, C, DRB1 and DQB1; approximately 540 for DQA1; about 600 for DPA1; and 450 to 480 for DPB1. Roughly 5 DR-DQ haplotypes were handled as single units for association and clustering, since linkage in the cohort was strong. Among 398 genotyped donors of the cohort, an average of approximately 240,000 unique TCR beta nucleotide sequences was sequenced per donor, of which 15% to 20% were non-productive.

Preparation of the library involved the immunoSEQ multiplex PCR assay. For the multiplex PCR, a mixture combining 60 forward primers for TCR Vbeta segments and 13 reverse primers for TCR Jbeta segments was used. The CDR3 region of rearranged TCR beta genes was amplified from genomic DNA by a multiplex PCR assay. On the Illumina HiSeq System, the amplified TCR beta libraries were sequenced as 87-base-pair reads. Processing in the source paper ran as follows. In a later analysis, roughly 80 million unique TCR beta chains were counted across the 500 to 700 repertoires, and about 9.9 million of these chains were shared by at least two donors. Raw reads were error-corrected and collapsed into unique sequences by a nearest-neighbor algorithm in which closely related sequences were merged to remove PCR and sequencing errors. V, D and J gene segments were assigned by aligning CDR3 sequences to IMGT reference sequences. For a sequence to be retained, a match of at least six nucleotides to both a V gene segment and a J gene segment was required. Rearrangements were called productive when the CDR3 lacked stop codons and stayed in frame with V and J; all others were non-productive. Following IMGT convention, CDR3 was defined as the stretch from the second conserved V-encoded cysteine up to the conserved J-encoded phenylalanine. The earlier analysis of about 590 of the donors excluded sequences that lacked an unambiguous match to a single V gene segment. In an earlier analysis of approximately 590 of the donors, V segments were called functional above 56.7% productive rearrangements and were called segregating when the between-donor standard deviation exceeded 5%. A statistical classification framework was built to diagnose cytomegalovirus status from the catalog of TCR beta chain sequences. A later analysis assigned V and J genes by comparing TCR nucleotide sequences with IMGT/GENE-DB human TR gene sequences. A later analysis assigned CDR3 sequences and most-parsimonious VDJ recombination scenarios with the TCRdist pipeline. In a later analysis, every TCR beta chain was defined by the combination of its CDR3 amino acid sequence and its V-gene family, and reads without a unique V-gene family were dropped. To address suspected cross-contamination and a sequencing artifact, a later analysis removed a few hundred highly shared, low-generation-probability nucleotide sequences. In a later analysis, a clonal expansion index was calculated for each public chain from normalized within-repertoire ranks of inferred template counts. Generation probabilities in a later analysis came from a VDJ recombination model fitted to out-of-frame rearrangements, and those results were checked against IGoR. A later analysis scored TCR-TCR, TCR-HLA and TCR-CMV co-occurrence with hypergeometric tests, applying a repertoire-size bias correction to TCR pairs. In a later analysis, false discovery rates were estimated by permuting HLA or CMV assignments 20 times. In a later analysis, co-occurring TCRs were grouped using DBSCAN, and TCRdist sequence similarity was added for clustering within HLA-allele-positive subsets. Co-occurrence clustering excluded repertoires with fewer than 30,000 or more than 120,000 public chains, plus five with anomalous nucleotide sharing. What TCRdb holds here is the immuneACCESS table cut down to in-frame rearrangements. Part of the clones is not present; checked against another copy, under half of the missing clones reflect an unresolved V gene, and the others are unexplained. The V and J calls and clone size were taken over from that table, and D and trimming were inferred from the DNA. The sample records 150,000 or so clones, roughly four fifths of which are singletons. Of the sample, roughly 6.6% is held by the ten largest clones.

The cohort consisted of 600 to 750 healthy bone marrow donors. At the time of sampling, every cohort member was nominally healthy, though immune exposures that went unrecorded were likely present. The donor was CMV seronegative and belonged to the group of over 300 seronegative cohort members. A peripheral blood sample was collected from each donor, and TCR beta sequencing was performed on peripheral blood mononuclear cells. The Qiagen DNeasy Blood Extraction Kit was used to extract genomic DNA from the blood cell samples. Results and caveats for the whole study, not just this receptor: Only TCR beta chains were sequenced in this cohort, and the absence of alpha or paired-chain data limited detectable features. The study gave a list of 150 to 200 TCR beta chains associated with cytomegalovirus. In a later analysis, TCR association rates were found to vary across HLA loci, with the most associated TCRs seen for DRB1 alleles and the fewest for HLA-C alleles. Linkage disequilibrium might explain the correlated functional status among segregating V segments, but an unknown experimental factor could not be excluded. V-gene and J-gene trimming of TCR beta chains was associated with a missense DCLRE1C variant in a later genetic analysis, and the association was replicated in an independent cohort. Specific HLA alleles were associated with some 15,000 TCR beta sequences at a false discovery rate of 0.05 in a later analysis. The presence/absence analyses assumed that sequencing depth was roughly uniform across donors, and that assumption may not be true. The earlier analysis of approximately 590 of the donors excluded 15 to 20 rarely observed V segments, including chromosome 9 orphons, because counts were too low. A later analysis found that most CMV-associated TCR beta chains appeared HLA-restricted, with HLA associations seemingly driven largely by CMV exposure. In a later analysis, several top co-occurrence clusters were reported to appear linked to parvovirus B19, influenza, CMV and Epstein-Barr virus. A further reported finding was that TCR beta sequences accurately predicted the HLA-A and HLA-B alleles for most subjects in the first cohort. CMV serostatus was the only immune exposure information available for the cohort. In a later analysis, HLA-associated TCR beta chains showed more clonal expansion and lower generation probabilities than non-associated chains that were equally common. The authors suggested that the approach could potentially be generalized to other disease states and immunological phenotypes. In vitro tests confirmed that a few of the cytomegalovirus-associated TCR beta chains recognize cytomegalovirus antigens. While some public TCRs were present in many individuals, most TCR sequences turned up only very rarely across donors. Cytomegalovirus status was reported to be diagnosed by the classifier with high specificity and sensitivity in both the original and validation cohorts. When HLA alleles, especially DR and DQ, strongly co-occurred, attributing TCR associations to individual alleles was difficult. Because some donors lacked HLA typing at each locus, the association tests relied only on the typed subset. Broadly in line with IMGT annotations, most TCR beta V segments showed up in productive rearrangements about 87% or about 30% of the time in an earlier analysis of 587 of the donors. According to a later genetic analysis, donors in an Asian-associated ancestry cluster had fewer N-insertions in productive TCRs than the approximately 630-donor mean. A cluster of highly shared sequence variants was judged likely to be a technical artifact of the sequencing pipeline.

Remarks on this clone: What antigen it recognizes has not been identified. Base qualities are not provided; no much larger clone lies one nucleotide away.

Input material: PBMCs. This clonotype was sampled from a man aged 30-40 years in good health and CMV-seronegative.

The nucleotide sequence is given as TGTGCCAGCAGCGAGGGGACAGGGGTCTATGGCTACACCTTC. It encodes CASSEGTGVYGYTF. The receptor chain draws on TRBV9 and TRBJ1-2; TRBD1 matches 10 bases in the middle. Reading the germline V gene gives CDR1 SGDLS and CDR2 YYNGEE. The CDR3 contains 14 residues, cysteine and phenylalanine counted. Only the CDR3 portion is preserved as DNA: 42 bases, with reading frame beginning at the first base. Here V drops 3 bases and J drops 4 bases, and the junction holds 3 bases not matched to any gene.